Sequencing of this T cell receptor beta chain was carried out in a study of cytomegalovirus exposure and HLA in healthy donors. Study observations and caveats: Reports indicated that the classifier achieved high specificity and sensitivity in diagnosing cytomegalovirus status. A list of 150 or so TCR beta chains associated with cytomegalovirus was given.

The PCR employed 60 Vbeta primers together with 13 Jbeta primers. Generated by immunoSEQ multiplex PCR, the TCRdb table keeps only in-frame clones and is missing some. The sample records about 160,000 clones, more than 75% being singletons. Details on this clone: The antigen is unknown.

V was cut by 8 bases and J by 5 bases, with 18 bases left in between. The germline V gene encodes CDR1 SNHLY and CDR2 FYNNEI. The CDR3 is made up of 14 amino acids. The sample comprised PBMCs. This chain uses TRBV2 with TRBJ1-2, with a weak D call TRBD1 (5 bases). The receptor's source is a man between 18 and 29 years old in good health and CMV-seropositive. The CDR3 nucleotides read TGTGCCAGCCAAAGACAGTCAGGAGCATATGGCTACACCTTC. Translating it yields CASQRQSGAYGYTF.